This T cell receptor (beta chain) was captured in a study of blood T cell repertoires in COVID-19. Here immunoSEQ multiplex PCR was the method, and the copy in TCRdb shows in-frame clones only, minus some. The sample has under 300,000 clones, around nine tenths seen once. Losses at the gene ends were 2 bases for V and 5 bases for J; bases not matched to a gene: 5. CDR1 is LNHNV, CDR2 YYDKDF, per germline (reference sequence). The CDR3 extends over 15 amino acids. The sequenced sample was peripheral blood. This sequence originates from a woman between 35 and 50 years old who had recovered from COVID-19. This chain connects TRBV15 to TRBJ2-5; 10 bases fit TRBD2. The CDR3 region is CATSRPRGLAETQYF. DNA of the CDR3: TGTGCCACCAGCAGACCACGGGGACTAGCGGAGACCCAGTACTTC.